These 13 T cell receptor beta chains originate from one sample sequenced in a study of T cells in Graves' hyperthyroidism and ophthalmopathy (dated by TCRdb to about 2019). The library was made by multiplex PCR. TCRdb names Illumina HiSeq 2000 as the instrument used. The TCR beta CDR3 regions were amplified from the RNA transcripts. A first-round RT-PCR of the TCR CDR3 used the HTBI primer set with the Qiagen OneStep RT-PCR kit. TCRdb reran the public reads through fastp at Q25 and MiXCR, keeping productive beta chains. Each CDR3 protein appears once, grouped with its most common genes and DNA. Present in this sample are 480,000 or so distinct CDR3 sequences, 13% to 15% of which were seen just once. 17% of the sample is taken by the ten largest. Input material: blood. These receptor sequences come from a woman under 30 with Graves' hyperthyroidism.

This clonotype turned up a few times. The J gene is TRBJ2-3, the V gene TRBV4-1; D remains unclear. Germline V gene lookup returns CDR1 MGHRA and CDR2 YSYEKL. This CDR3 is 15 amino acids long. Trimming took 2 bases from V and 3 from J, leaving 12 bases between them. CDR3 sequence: CASSQSGIGTDTQYF. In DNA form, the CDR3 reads TGCGCCAGCAGCCAATCCGGAATTGGGACAGATACGCAGTATTTT.

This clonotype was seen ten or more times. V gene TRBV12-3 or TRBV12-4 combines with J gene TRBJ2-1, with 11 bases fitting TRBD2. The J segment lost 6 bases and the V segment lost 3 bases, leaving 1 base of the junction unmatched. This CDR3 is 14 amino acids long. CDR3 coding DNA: TGTGCCAGCAGTTTTAGCGGGAGGGCCAATGAGCAGTTCTTC. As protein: CASSFSGRANEQFF.

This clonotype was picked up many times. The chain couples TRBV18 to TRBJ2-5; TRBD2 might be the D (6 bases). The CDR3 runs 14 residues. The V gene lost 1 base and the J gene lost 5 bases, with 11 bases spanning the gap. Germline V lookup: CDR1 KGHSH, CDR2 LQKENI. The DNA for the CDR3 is TGTGCCAGCTCACCACGGGGGGTTTCGGAGACCCAGTACTTC. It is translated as CASSPRGVSETQYF.

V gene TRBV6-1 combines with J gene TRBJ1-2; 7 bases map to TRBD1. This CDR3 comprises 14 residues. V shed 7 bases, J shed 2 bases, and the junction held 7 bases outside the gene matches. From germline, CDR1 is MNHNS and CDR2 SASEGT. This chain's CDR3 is CASNVRTGNYGYTF. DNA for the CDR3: TGTGCCAGCAATGTAAGGACAGGAAACTATGGCTACACCTTC.

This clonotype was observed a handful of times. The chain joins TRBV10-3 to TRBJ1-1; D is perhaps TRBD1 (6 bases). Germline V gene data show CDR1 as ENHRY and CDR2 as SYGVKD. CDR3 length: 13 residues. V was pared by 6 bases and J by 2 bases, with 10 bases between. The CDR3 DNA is TGTGCCATCAGGGACAGTTCTAACACTGAAGCTTTCTTT. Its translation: CAIRDSSNTEAFF.

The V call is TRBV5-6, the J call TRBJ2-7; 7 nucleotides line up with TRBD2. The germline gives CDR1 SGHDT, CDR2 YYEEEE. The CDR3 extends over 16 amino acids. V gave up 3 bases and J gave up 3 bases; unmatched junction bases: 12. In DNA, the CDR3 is TGTGCCAGCAGCTCGGTGAGGGAGGGCGGGCTCTACGAGCAGTACTTC. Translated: CASSSVREGGLYEQYF.

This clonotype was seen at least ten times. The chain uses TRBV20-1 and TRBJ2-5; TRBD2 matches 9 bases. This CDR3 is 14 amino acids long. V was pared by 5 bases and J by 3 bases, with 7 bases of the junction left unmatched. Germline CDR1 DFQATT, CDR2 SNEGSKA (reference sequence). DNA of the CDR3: TGCAGTGCTCCCTATGCTAGCGGGGAAGAGACCCAGTACTTC. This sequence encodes CSAPYASGEETQYF.

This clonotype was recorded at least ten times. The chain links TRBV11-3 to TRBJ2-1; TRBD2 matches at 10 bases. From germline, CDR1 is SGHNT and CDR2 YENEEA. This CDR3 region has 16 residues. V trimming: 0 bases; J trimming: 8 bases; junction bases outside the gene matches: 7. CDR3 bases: TGTGCCAGCAGCTTAGAGGGGACTAGCGTCGCAGATGAGCAGTTCTTC. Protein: CASSLEGTSVADEQFF.

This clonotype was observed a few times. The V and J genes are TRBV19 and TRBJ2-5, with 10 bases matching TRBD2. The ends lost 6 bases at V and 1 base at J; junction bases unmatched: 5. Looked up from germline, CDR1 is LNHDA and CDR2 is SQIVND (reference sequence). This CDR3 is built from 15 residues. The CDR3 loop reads CASSPGTSVQETQYF. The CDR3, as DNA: TGTGCCAGTAGCCCCGGGACTAGCGTCCAAGAGACCCAGTACTTC.

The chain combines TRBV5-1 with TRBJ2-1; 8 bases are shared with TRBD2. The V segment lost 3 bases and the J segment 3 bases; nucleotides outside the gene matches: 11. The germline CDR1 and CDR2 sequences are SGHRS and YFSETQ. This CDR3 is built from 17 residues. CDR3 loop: CASSWDRSGNNYNEQFF. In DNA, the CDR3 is TGCGCCAGCAGCTGGGATCGTAGCGGGAACAACTACAATGAGCAGTTCTTC.

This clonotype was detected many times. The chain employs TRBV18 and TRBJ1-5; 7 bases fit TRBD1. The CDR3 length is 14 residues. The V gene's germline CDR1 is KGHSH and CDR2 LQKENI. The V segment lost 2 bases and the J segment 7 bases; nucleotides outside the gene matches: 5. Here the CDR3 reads CASSPSQGGQPQHF. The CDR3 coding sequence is TGTGCCAGCTCACCAAGTCAGGGGGGCCAGCCCCAGCATTTT.

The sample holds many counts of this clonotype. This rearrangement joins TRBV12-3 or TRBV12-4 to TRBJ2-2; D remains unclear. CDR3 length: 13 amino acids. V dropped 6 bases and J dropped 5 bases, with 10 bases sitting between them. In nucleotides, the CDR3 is TGTGCCAGCAGCTTGCTAGGGACCGGGGAGCTGTTTTTT. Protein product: CASSLLGTGELFF.

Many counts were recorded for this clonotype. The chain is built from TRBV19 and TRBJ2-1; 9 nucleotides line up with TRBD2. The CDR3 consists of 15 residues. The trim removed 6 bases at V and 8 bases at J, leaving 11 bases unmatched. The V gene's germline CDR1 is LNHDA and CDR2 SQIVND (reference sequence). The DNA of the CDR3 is TGTGCCAGTAGCACTCTCGCGGGAGGGATTGATGAGCAGTTCTTC. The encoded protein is CASSTLAGGIDEQFF.